This passage covers 28 T cell receptor beta chains from one sample sequenced in a study of blood T cells in healthy people across ages. PCR was performed a second time for 7 to 11 cycles using a sample-barcoded 5' primer and a J-beta primer mix. TCRdb re-derived calls from the 5' RACE reads in MiXCR, one entry per CDR3 protein. Of about 760,000 distinct CDR3 sequences detected, approximately 25% appear once; the ten largest clones hold just under 9.5%. The sample was also linked to a second study, of T cells of mothers and their children.

Sequencing was performed on blood. The receptors derive from a boy aged 5 to 17 in good health.

The chain combines TRBV6-2 or TRBV6-3 with TRBJ2-5, with 11 nucleotides matching TRBD1. This CDR3 is built from 14 residues. The trim removed 9 bases at V and 4 bases at J, leaving 7 bases unmatched. Per the germline V gene, CDR1 is MNHEY and CDR2 is SVGEGT. Written as DNA, the CDR3 is TGTGCCAGGGAACCCGGGACAGGGGGAGAGACCCAGTACTTC. Protein sequence: CAREPGTGGETQYF.

The chain combines TRBV3-1 with TRBJ1-1; D uncertain. Germline V gene data show CDR1 as LGHDT and CDR2 as YNNKEL (reference sequence). V was shortened by 1 base and J by 6 bases, with 6 bases between the two germline ends. The CDR3 spans 12 residues. The CDR3 sequence is CASSQGWAEAFF. The DNA of the CDR3 is TGTGCCAGCAGCCAAGGCTGGGCTGAAGCTTTCTTT.

Only a few counts were recorded for this clonotype. The chain couples TRBV2 to TRBJ1-4; D may be TRBD1 (6 bases). The germline CDR1 and CDR2 sequences are SNHLY and FYNNEI. This CDR3 region has 16 residues. V lost 5 bases, J lost 3 bases, and 16 bases lay in between. The CDR3 DNA follows: TGTGCCAGCAGTTTAGACAGGCCCCTATCTAATGAAAAACTGTTTTTT. Its protein is CASSLDRPLSNEKLFF.

The rearrangement joins TRBV28 to TRBJ2-3; D could derive from TRBD1 or TRBD2 (7 bases each). Germline CDR1 MDHEN, CDR2 SYDVKM. The CDR3 covers 15 residues. V dropped 6 bases and J dropped 0 bases, with 13 bases sitting between them. The CDR3 DNA reads as TGTGCCAGCAGAGGGAGGGGGCTCAGCACAGATACGCAGTATTTT. Protein sequence: CASRGRGLSTDTQYF.

This chain links TRBV29-1 with TRBJ2-1; possibly TRBD1 for D (6 bases). Germline V CDR1 and CDR2: SQVTM, ANQGSEA. The CDR3 runs 13 residues. Trimming took off 5 bases at V and 4 bases at J, with 12 bases between the two ends. This CDR3 is CSVHGQRYNEQFF. The CDR3 DNA reads TGCAGCGTTCATGGACAGAGGTACAATGAGCAGTTCTTC.

The table lists this clonotype with a few counts. The genes are TRBV12-3 or TRBV12-4 and TRBJ2-7; D not resolved. The length of the CDR3 is 13 residues. Deletions cut 2 bases from V and 5 bases from J, with 10 bases between. The CDR3 region has the DNA TGTGCCAGCAGTTTACGGTTATTGAACGAGCAGTACTTC. This encodes CASSLRLLNEQYF.

This clonotype was recorded a few times. The rearrangement uses TRBV4-1 and TRBJ2-7; D not resolved. Per germline, CDR1 MGHRA and CDR2 YSYEKL. Deletions cut 2 bases from V and 2 bases from J, with 13 bases between. There are 15 residues in the CDR3. CDR3 residues: CASSQLPGPAYEQYF. The CDR3 DNA follows: TGCGCCAGCAGCCAACTACCAGGACCAGCCTACGAGCAGTACTTC.

The rearrangement joins TRBV3-1 to TRBJ1-1; 7 bases agree with TRBD1. V was pared by 4 bases and J by 7 bases, with 3 bases of the junction left unmatched. This CDR3 comprises 12 residues. CDR1 and CDR2 from the germline V gene are LGHDT and YNNKEL (reference sequence). This CDR3 reads CASSPTGDEAFF. The CDR3 DNA follows: TGTGCCAGCAGCCCCACAGGGGATGAAGCTTTCTTT.

The table lists this clonotype with a few counts. The chain is built from TRBV6-1 and TRBJ2-6; maybe TRBD1 (6 bases). The CDR3 has 17 amino acids. Germline CDR1 and CDR2: MNHNS and SASEGT. V was clipped by 8 bases and J by 0 bases, with 17 bases between them. The CDR3 DNA is TGTGCCAGCTCCGGACAGAATCGTATCTCTGGGGCCAACGTCCTGACTTTC. It is translated as CASSGQNRISGANVLTF.

The rearrangement joins TRBV18 to TRBJ2-5; the D is unclear. The better agreement between TRBJ2-7 and the DNA end casts doubt on the J call. The CDR3 runs to 13 residues. In germline, CDR1 is KGHSH, CDR2 LQKENI. CDR3 DNA: TGTGCCAGCTCACCAGGAGCTTCGAACGAGCAGTACTTC. Its translation is CASSPGASNEQYF.

This clonotype was seen only a few times. DNA of the CDR3: TGTGCCAGCAGCTCCCACAGGGGGAAAGGAAACACCATATATTTT. Amino acid sequence: CASSSHRGKGNTIYF. The rearrangement uses TRBV11-2 and TRBJ1-3; 8 bases map to TRBD1. J gave up 4 bases and V 4 bases, and 6 bases lay outside the gene matches. CDR3 length: 15 amino acids. Germline CDR1 SGHAT, CDR2 FQNNGV.

There are a few counts of this clonotype. This chain uses TRBV28 with TRBJ1-3; D remains ambiguous. The ends were cut back, 6 bases at V and 0 bases at J, with 15 bases in the middle. Germline V gives CDR1 MDHEN, CDR2 SYDVKM. CDR3 length equals 16 residues. The CDR3 reads CASRTLRLLSGNTIYF. The CDR3 DNA sequence: TGTGCCAGCAGAACTCTCCGGCTCCTCTCTGGAAACACCATATATTTT. Combining the CDR3 with reference TRBV28 and TRBJ1-3 gives the whole variable domain DVKVTQSSRYLVKRTGEKVFLECVQDMDHENMFWYRQDPGLGLRLIYFSYDVKMKEKGDIPEGYSVSREKKERFSLILESASTNQTSMYLCASRTLRLLSGNTIYFGEGSWLTVV.

Only one count was recorded for this clonotype. CDR3 in amino acids: CASSLGQPKGKLFF. CDR3 nucleotides: TGTGCCAGCAGTTTAGGGCAGCCGAAGGGAAAACTGTTTTTT. The chain links TRBV12-3 or TRBV12-4 to TRBJ1-4; no reliable D call. This CDR3 is 14 amino acids long. Trimming removed 1 base from V and 10 bases from J, with 13 bases in between.

This clonotype appeared a few times. The chain uses TRBV7-2 and TRBJ1-3; D might be TRBD1 (5 bases). Trimming left V 5 bases short and J 4 bases short, with 9 bases between. Germline lookup yields CDR1 SGHTA and CDR2 FQGNSA. This CDR3 is 13 amino acids long. CDR3 residues: CASSVWTGNTIYF. CDR3 DNA: TGTGCCAGCAGCGTGTGGACAGGAAACACCATATATTTT.

The chain is built from TRBV29-1 and TRBJ2-4; TRBD1 is a possible D gene (6 bases). Germline CDR1 is SQVTM and CDR2 is ANQGSEA. Trimming left V 4 bases short and J 5 bases short, with 9 bases between. The CDR3 totals 12 residues. The CDR3 is CSVAGQENIQYF. Here the CDR3 DNA reads TGCAGCGTTGCGGGACAAGAAAACATTCAGTACTTC. The full variable domain, rest sourced from reference TRBV29-1 and TRBJ2-4, is SAVISQKPSRDICQRGTSLTIQCQVDSQVTMMFWYRQQPGQSLTLIATANQGSEATYESGFVIDKFPISRPNLTFSTLTVSNMSPEDSSIYLCSVAGQENIQYFGAGTRLSVL.

This chain joins TRBV7-2 and TRBJ2-1, with D tentatively TRBD1 (6 bases). Judging by the DNA end, TRBJ2-5 fits better; the J call may be wrong. The CDR3 extends over 12 amino acids. Germline V gene sequence: CDR1 SGHTA, CDR2 FQGNSA. The CDR3 sequence: CASNAGEETQYF. As DNA, the CDR3 is TGTGCCAGCAACGCAGGGGAGGAGACCCAGTACTTC.

This sequence joins TRBV6-6 and TRBJ1-1, with D hard to call. From germline, CDR1 is MNHNY and CDR2 SVGAGI (reference sequence). V was clipped by 2 bases and J by 6 bases, with 13 bases between them. This CDR3 spans 14 amino acids. Here the CDR3 DNA reads TGTGCCAGCAGTTACGGGTACTTGCGGGCTGAAGCTTTCTTT. Protein sequence: CASSYGYLRAEAFF.

The rearrangement links TRBV6-2 or TRBV6-3 to TRBJ2-5; D tentatively fits TRBD1 or TRBD2 (5 bases each). Trimming took 5 bases from V and 13 from J, leaving 17 bases between them. This CDR3 is 12 amino acids long. Looked up from germline, CDR1 is MNHEY and CDR2 is SVGEGT. The CDR3 DNA sequence: TGTGCCAGCAGTGGGACGGTGGAATCTCTGTACTTC. Residues: CASSGTVESLYF.

This chain links TRBV4-1 with TRBJ2-5; TRBD1 matches 9 bases. Germline values: CDR1 MGHRA, CDR2 YSYEKL. This CDR3 spans 14 amino acids. V lost 3 bases to trimming and J lost 7 bases; unmatched junction nucleotides: 6. CDR3 loop: CASSQIPGQGTQYF. The CDR3 nucleotides are TGCGCCAGCAGCCAGATACCGGGACAGGGGACCCAGTACTTC.

This clonotype was detected ten times or more. J is TRBJ2-2 and V is TRBV29-1; weak D call: TRBD2 (6 bases). Germline V CDR1 and CDR2: SQVTM, ANQGSEA. Trimming stripped 7 bases from V and 3 bases from J, with 6 bases between. The CDR3 consists of 11 residues. CDR3 sequence (DNA): TGCAGCGGGAGGGACACCGGGGAGCTGTTTTTT. Translated: CSGRDTGELFF.

The genes are TRBV3-1 and TRBJ2-1, with a weak D call TRBD2 (6 bases). With 2 bases removed from V and 7 bases from J, the gap between germline ends came to 18 bases. Looked up from germline, CDR1 is LGHDT and CDR2 is YNNKEL (reference sequence). This CDR3 is 16 amino acids long. The CDR3 bases are TGTGCCAGCAGCCAAAAAGGCGGGAACTCCGTAAATGAGCAGTTCTTC. Residues: CASSQKGGNSVNEQFF.

This clonotype turned up a few times. The chain carries TRBV7-6 and TRBJ1-4; the D is unclear. The CDR3 contains 15 residues. V lost 5 bases and J lost 6, with 16 bases in between. Germline CDR1 is SGHVS and CDR2 is FNYEAQ. CDR3: CASSPSPWSDEKLFF. The CDR3 region has the DNA TGTGCCAGCAGCCCGAGTCCGTGGAGTGATGAAAAACTGTTTTTT.

The chain uses TRBV4-3 and TRBJ1-2; D perhaps matches TRBD1 (5 bases). There are 16 residues in the CDR3. V was clipped by 4 bases and J by 6 bases, with 21 bases between them. Looked up from germline, CDR1 is LGHNA and CDR2 is YSLEER. The CDR3 DNA follows: TGCGCCAGCAGCCCCCTTCCAGGGTCCGTACTACATGGCTACACCTTC. Translating it yields CASSPLPGSVLHGYTF.

This clonotype has more than one count but fewer than ten. V is TRBV12-3 or TRBV12-4 and J is TRBJ1-2, with TRBD1 identical over 8 bases. The CDR3 extends over 16 amino acids. The V and J ends lost 6 bases and 0 bases, in that order; junction bases with no gene match: 9. CDR3 in DNA: TGTGCCAGCAGACCCCGAGGACAGGGCTCTAACTATGGCTACACCTTC. Protein product: CASRPRGQGSNYGYTF.

This clonotype showed up just a few times. The chain recombines TRBV2 with TRBJ2-1; the D gene is possibly TRBD1 (6 bases). The CDR3 has 13 residues. Germline V lookup: CDR1 SNHLY, CDR2 FYNNEI. V was trimmed by 7 bases and J by 6 bases, leaving 13 bases between them. CDR3: CASNAGVGNEQFF. CDR3 nucleotide sequence: TGTGCCAGCAACGCAGGGGTTGGCAATGAGCAGTTCTTC.

The chain uses TRBV7-9 and TRBJ1-4; no clear D. Deletions cut 3 bases from V and 7 bases from J, with 15 bases between. This CDR3 is built from 15 residues. CDR1 and CDR2 (germline): SEHNR, FQNEAQ (reference sequence). The CDR3: CASSFQGPGGEKLFF. The CDR3 DNA sequence: TGTGCCAGCAGCTTCCAAGGGCCAGGTGGTGAAAAACTGTTTTTT.

This chain connects TRBV13 to TRBJ2-7; TRBD1 or TRBD2 may be the D gene (5 bases each). CDR1 PRHDT and CDR2 FYEKMQ come from the germline V gene (reference sequence). V was trimmed by 5 bases and J by 3 bases, leaving 11 bases between them. CDR3 length: 13 residues. The CDR3 loop is CASSHRGDYEQYF. In nucleotides, the CDR3 is TGTGCCAGCAGCCACCGAGGGGACTACGAGCAGTACTTC.

The chain combines TRBV5-1 with TRBJ2-1; 7 nucleotides line up with TRBD1. After removal of 5 bases from V and 8 bases from J, the junction contained 7 bases not matched to a gene. The CDR3 length is 13 residues. In germline, CDR1 is SGHRS, CDR2 YFSETQ. As DNA, the CDR3 is TGCGCCAGCAGGCCTGACAGGGCTCATGAGCAGTTCTTC. It codes for CASRPDRAHEQFF. Full variable domain (missing parts from reference TRBV5-1 and TRBJ2-1): KAGVTQTPRYLIKTRGQQVTLSCSPISGHRSVSWYQQTPGQGLQFLFEYFSETQRNKGNFPGRFSGRQFSNSRSEMNVSTLELGDSALYLCASRPDRAHEQFFGPGTRLTVL.